This is a list of T cell receptor beta chains from one sample in a study of CD8 T cells in ankylosing spondylitis. TCRdb passed the 5' RACE reads through MiXCR, listing each CDR3 protein once. The sample lists hundreds of thousands of distinct CDR3 sequences; around 26% were seen once. Sample: blood, either unsorted or a sorted T cell fraction (not recorded which). Every receptor here comes from a male donor with ankylosing spondylitis. CDR3s include the opening cysteine and the closing phenylalanine or tryptophan. The order of the fields is D gene, clone size, CDR3 length, J gene, V gene, CDR3 protein, CDR3 DNA. The D gene is left open where the match is weak. Size tells how often a clone was seen (once, few, many) or the class of an expanded clone, and some rows leave it out.

d_call: NA
clone_size: few
cdr3_length: 15
j_call: TRBJ2-3
v_call: TRBV12-3/TRBV12-4
cdr3_aa: CASSTLRGRTDTQYF
cdr3_nt: TGTGCCAGCAGTACCCTCAGGGGACGCACAGATACGCAGTATTTT

d_call: NA
clone_size: NA
cdr3_length: 13
j_call: TRBJ1-2
v_call: TRBV6-6
cdr3_aa: CASSGSGGAGYTF
cdr3_nt: TGTGCCAGCAGTGGGTCCGGGGGAGCAGGCTACACCTTC

d_call: TRBD2
clone_size: NA
cdr3_length: 16
j_call: TRBJ2-7
v_call: TRBV5-1
cdr3_aa: CASSLEASGRSFEQYF
cdr3_nt: TGCGCCAGCAGCTTGGAAGCTAGCGGGAGGTCTTTCGAGCAGTACTTC

d_call: NA
clone_size: NA
cdr3_length: 15
j_call: TRBJ2-7
v_call: TRBV21-1
cdr3_aa: CASSKNSLAGVEQYF
cdr3_nt: TGTGCCAGCAGCAAAAATTCGCTAGCGGGAGTCGAGCAGTACTTC

d_call: NA
clone_size: NA
cdr3_length: 14
j_call: TRBJ2-5
v_call: TRBV25-1
cdr3_aa: CASSEYGRKETQYF
cdr3_nt: TGTGCCAGCAGTGAATACGGCCGCAAAGAGACCCAGTACTTC

d_call: TRBD1
clone_size: NA
cdr3_length: 15
j_call: TRBJ2-4
v_call: TRBV5-6
cdr3_aa: CASSLRQDRENIQYF
cdr3_nt: TGTGCCAGCAGCTTGAGGCAGGACAGGGAAAACATTCAGTACTTC

d_call: NA
clone_size: few
cdr3_length: 13
j_call: TRBJ2-1
v_call: TRBV5-1
cdr3_aa: CASSLGWNNEQFF
cdr3_nt: TGCGCCAGCAGCTTGGGGTGGAACAATGAGCAGTTCTTC

d_call: TRBD2
clone_size: NA
cdr3_length: 16
j_call: TRBJ2-5
v_call: TRBV7-8
cdr3_aa: CASSLVGLAGVETQYF
cdr3_nt: TGTGCCAGCAGCTTAGTGGGACTAGCGGGAGTTGAGACCCAGTACTTC

d_call: NA
clone_size: many
cdr3_length: 14
j_call: TRBJ2-7
v_call: TRBV12-3/TRBV12-4
cdr3_aa: CASSTDIRVYEQYF
cdr3_nt: TGTGCCAGCAGTACGGACATTCGAGTCTACGAGCAGTACTTC

d_call: TRBD1
clone_size: NA
cdr3_length: 14
j_call: TRBJ2-5
v_call: TRBV6-2/TRBV6-3
cdr3_aa: CASRPGQGVETQYF
cdr3_nt: TGTGCCAGTAGACCGGGACAGGGTGTTGAGACCCAGTACTTC

d_call: TRBD1
clone_size: few
cdr3_length: 14
j_call: TRBJ1-5
v_call: TRBV7-2
cdr3_aa: CASSSGQPNQPQHF
cdr3_nt: TGTGCCAGCAGCTCGGGACAGCCTAATCAGCCCCAGCATTTT

d_call: NA
clone_size: NA
cdr3_length: 14
j_call: TRBJ1-4
v_call: TRBV3-1
cdr3_aa: CASSRTETNEKLFF
cdr3_nt: TGTGCCAGCAGCCGGACGGAAACTAATGAAAAACTGTTTTTT

d_call: TRBD1
clone_size: many
cdr3_length: 15
j_call: TRBJ2-2
v_call: TRBV5-1
cdr3_aa: CASSAGTGNTGELFF
cdr3_nt: TGCGCCAGCAGCGCCGGGACAGGGAACACCGGGGAGCTGTTTTTT

d_call: TRBD2
clone_size: NA
cdr3_length: 17
j_call: TRBJ2-1
v_call: TRBV27
cdr3_aa: CASSLRVLAGSTSEQFF
cdr3_nt: TGTGCCAGCAGTTTAAGGGTACTAGCGGGGTCGACGAGTGAGCAGTTCTTC

d_call: NA
clone_size: NA
cdr3_length: 13
j_call: TRBJ2-1
v_call: TRBV29-1
cdr3_aa: CSGRTDPYNEQFF
cdr3_nt: TGCAGCGGGCGGACAGATCCCTACAATGAGCAGTTCTTC

d_call: TRBD1
clone_size: NA
cdr3_length: 13
j_call: TRBJ2-7
v_call: TRBV20-1
cdr3_aa: CSASGQGAYEQYF
cdr3_nt: TGCAGTGCTTCGGGACAGGGGGCTTACGAGCAGTACTTC

d_call: NA
clone_size: NA
cdr3_length: 13
j_call: TRBJ2-1
v_call: TRBV12-3/TRBV12-4
cdr3_aa: CASSKGRLNEQFF
cdr3_nt: TGTGCCAGCAGCAAGGGACGGCTCAATGAGCAGTTCTTC

d_call: TRBD1
clone_size: NA
cdr3_length: 16
j_call: TRBJ1-3
v_call: TRBV7-7
cdr3_aa: CASSPGTGVYGNTIYF
cdr3_nt: TGTGCCAGCAGCCCAGGGACAGGGGTTTATGGAAACACCATATATTTT

d_call: NA
clone_size: NA
cdr3_length: 17
j_call: TRBJ1-5
v_call: TRBV15
cdr3_aa: CATSRATHTGGNQPQHF
cdr3_nt: TGTGCCACCAGCAGAGCAACACATACAGGAGGCAATCAGCCCCAGCATTTT

d_call: NA
clone_size: NA
cdr3_length: 19
j_call: TRBJ2-3
v_call: TRBV24-1
cdr3_aa: CATSEPGGTGDNPVDTQYF
cdr3_nt: TGTGCCACCAGTGAGCCCGGGGGGACAGGTGACAACCCTGTGGATACGCAGTATTTT

d_call: NA
clone_size: few
cdr3_length: 16
j_call: TRBJ1-3
v_call: TRBV12-3/TRBV12-4
cdr3_aa: CASRDGTLISGNTIYF
cdr3_nt: TGTGCCAGCAGGGACGGGACACTCATTTCTGGAAACACCATATATTTT

d_call: NA
clone_size: NA
cdr3_length: 14
j_call: TRBJ2-7
v_call: TRBV2
cdr3_aa: CASSMGPGTGEQYF
cdr3_nt: TGTGCCAGCAGTATGGGGCCGGGAACGGGCGAGCAGTACTTC

d_call: TRBD1
clone_size: NA
cdr3_length: 17
j_call: TRBJ2-7
v_call: TRBV20-1
cdr3_aa: CSAPGTGDSPRSYEQYF
cdr3_nt: TGCAGTGCTCCCGGGACAGGGGACTCACCACGCTCCTACGAGCAGTACTTC

d_call: NA
clone_size: NA
cdr3_length: 13
j_call: TRBJ2-5
v_call: TRBV7-2
cdr3_aa: CASSLYTKETQYF
cdr3_nt: TGTGCCAGCAGCTTATATACGAAAGAGACCCAGTACTTC

d_call: TRBD2
clone_size: NA
cdr3_length: 16
j_call: TRBJ2-3
v_call: TRBV5-1
cdr3_aa: CASSSTAGGPTDTQYF
cdr3_nt: TGCGCCAGCAGCTCTACAGCGGGAGGGCCGACAGATACGCAGTATTTT

d_call: NA
clone_size: NA
cdr3_length: 16
j_call: TRBJ2-2
v_call: TRBV3-1
cdr3_aa: CASSQERGRGTGELFF
cdr3_nt: TGTGCCAGCAGCCAAGAGAGGGGCCGCGGGACCGGGGAGCTGTTTTTT

d_call: NA
clone_size: NA
cdr3_length: 15
j_call: TRBJ2-3
v_call: TRBV5-5
cdr3_aa: CASSLQRTSTDTQYF
cdr3_nt: TGTGCCAGCAGCTTGCAGCGAACTAGCACAGATACGCAGTATTTT

d_call: NA
clone_size: NA
cdr3_length: 15
j_call: TRBJ1-6
v_call: TRBV5-1
cdr3_aa: CASSLAPGSESPLHF
cdr3_nt: TGCGCCAGCAGCTTGGCCCCGGGGAGTGAATCACCCCTCCACTTT

d_call: TRBD2
clone_size: NA
cdr3_length: 13
j_call: TRBJ2-5
v_call: TRBV5-5
cdr3_aa: CASSGGDRETQYF
cdr3_nt: TGTGCCAGCAGCGGGGGGGACCGAGAGACCCAGTACTTC

d_call: NA
clone_size: NA
cdr3_length: 12
j_call: TRBJ2-5
v_call: TRBV20-1
cdr3_aa: CSATTFQETQYF
cdr3_nt: TGCAGTGCCACGACTTTCCAAGAGACCCAGTACTTC

d_call: NA
clone_size: NA
cdr3_length: 17
j_call: TRBJ1-1
v_call: TRBV7-2
cdr3_aa: CASSTASGTAINTEAFF
cdr3_nt: TGTGCCAGCAGCACCGCTTCGGGGACGGCTATTAACACTGAAGCTTTCTTT

d_call: NA
clone_size: NA
cdr3_length: 16
j_call: TRBJ2-7
v_call: TRBV11-2
cdr3_aa: CASSRGTELSPYEQYF
cdr3_nt: TGTGCCAGCAGCCGGGGGACCGAACTATCCCCCTACGAGCAGTACTTC

d_call: TRBD1
clone_size: few
cdr3_length: 14
j_call: TRBJ2-7
v_call: TRBV20-1
cdr3_aa: CSARDRTGTYEQYF
cdr3_nt: TGCAGTGCTAGAGATAGGACAGGGACCTACGAGCAGTACTTC

d_call: NA
clone_size: NA
cdr3_length: 11
j_call: TRBJ2-7
v_call: TRBV20-1
cdr3_aa: CSARREYEQYF
cdr3_nt: TGCAGTGCTAGAAGGGAGTACGAGCAGTACTTC

d_call: TRBD1
clone_size: NA
cdr3_length: 14
j_call: TRBJ1-1
v_call: TRBV5-1
cdr3_aa: CASSAGTANTEAFF
cdr3_nt: TGCGCCAGCAGCGCGGGGACAGCGAACACTGAAGCTTTCTTT

d_call: NA
clone_size: NA
cdr3_length: 13
j_call: TRBJ1-1
v_call: TRBV20-1
cdr3_aa: CSASLQLNTEAFF
cdr3_nt: TGCAGTGCTAGTTTACAGCTGAACACTGAAGCTTTCTTT

d_call: NA
clone_size: few
cdr3_length: 15
j_call: TRBJ2-2
v_call: TRBV25-1
cdr3_aa: CASSNPGTPRGELFF
cdr3_nt: TGTGCCAGCAGTAACCCCGGGACCCCCAGGGGGGAGCTGTTTTTT

d_call: TRBD2
clone_size: NA
cdr3_length: 16
j_call: TRBJ2-1
v_call: TRBV20-1
cdr3_aa: CSARGLAGAWQDEQFF
cdr3_nt: TGCAGTGCTAGAGGACTAGCGGGAGCATGGCAGGATGAGCAGTTCTTC

d_call: TRBD1
clone_size: NA
cdr3_length: 15
j_call: TRBJ1-2
v_call: TRBV20-1
cdr3_aa: CSAKDRGVWNYGYTF
cdr3_nt: TGCAGTGCCAAAGACAGGGGAGTATGGAACTATGGCTACACCTTC

d_call: TRBD1
clone_size: few
cdr3_length: 11
j_call: TRBJ2-1
v_call: TRBV28
cdr3_aa: CASSLDRGKFF
cdr3_nt: TGTGCCAGCAGTCTTGACAGGGGGAAGTTCTTC